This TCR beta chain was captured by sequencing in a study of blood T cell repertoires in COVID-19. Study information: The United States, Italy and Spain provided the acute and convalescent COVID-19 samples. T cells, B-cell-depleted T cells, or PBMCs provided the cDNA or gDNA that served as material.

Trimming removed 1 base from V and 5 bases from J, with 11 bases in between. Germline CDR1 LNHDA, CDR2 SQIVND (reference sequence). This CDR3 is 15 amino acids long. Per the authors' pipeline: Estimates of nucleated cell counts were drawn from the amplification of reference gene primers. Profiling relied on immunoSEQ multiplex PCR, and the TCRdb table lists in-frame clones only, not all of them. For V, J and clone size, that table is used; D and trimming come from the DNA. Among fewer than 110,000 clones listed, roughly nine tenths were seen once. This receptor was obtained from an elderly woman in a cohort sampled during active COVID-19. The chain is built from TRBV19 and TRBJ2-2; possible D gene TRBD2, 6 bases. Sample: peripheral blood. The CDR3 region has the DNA TGTGCCAGTAGTATAGGAACTAGCATTACCGGGGAGCTGTTTTTT. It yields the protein CASSIGTSITGELFF.